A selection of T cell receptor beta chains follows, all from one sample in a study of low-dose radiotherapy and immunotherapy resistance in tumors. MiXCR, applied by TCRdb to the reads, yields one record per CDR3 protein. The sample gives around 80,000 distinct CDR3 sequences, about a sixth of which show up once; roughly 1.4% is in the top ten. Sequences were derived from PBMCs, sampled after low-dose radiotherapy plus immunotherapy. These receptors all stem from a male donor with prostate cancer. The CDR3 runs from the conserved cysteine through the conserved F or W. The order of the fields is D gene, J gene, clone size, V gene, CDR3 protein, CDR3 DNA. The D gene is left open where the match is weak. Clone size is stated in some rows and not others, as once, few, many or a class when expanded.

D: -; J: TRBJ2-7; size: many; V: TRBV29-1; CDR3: CSVEDPAGSSGEQYF; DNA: TGCAGCGTTGAGGACCCCGCGGGATCCTCAGGCGAGCAGTACTTC
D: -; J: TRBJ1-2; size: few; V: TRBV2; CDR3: CASEGRRGYGYTF; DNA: TGTGCCAGCGAGGGTCGACGCGGCTATGGCTACACCTTC
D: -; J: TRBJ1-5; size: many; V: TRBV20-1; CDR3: CSAREGSSNQPQHF; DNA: TGCAGTGCTAGAGAAGGCAGTAGCAATCAGCCCCAGCATTTT
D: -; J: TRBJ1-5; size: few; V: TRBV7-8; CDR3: CASSFSRDPNQPQHF; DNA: TGTGCCAGCAGCTTTTCCCGGGATCCCAATCAGCCCCAGCATTTT
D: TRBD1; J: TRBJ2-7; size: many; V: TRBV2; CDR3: CASSVGTRGILYEQYF; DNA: TGTGCCAGCAGTGTTGGTACCAGGGGGATCCTCTACGAGCAGTACTTC
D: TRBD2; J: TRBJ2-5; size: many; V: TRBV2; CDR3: CASSRLAGETQYF; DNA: TGTGCCAGCTCCCGACTAGCGGGAGAGACCCAGTACTTC
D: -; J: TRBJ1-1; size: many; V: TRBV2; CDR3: CASKDKRNTEAFF; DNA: TGTGCCAGCAAAGACAAGCGGAACACTGAAGCTTTCTTT
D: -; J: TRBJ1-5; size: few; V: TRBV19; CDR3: CASSTSGGRQPQHF; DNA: TGTGCCAGTAGTACCTCCGGGGGGCGGCAGCCCCAGCATTTT
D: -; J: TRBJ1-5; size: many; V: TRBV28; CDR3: CASSLMGTGHQPQHF; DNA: TGTGCCAGCAGTTTAATGGGAACGGGACATCAGCCCCAGCATTTT
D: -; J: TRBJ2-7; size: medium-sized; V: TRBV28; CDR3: CASRSTATYEQYF; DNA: TGTGCCAGCCGGTCGACAGCGACCTACGAGCAGTACTTC
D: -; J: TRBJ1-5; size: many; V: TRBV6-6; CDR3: CASRVRMAQHF; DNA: TGTGCCAGCAGAGTTAGGATGGCCCAGCATTTT
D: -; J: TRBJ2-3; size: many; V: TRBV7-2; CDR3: CASTEVTGSTDTQYF; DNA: TGTGCCAGCACCGAAGTAACGGGAAGCACAGATACGCAGTATTTT
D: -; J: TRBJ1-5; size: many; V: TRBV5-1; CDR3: CASSLGVGSPQHF; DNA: TGCGCCAGCAGCTTGGGCGTTGGGAGCCCCCAGCATTTT
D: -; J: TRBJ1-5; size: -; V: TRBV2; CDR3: CASNPGRGNPPQHF; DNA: TGTGCCAGCAACCCAGGTCGGGGGAATCCGCCCCAGCATTTT
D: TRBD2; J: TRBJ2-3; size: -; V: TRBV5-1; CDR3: CASSYGLAGVSDTQYF; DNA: TGCGCCAGCAGTTATGGACTAGCGGGAGTGTCGGATACGCAGTATTTT
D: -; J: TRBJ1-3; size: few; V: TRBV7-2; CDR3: CASSLEGVLGNTIYF; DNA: TGTGCCAGCAGCTTAGAAGGGGTTCTGGGAAACACCATATATTTT
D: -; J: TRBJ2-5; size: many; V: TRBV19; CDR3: CASLGGRGTQYF; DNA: TGTGCCAGTCTTGGGGGGCGAGGGACCCAGTACTTC
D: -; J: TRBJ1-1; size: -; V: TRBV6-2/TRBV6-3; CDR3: CASSSSAIAFF; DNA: TGTGCCAGCAGTTCCTCGGCAATAGCTTTCTTT
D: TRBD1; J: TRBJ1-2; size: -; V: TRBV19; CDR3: CASSTRTGAGSYGYTF; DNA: TGTGCCAGTAGTACTCGGACAGGGGCCGGATCATATGGCTACACCTTC
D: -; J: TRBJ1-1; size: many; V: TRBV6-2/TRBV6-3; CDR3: CASSPDGYTEAFF; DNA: TGTGCCAGCAGTCCTGACGGATACACTGAAGCTTTCTTT
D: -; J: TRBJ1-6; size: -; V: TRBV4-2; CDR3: CASSQDGGLWSPLHF; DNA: TGTGCCAGCAGCCAAGACGGGGGGCTCTGGTCACCCCTCCACTTT
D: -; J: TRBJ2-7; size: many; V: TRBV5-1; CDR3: CASSSRPGNEQYF; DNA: TGCGCCAGCAGCTCCCGTCCCGGGAACGAGCAGTACTTC
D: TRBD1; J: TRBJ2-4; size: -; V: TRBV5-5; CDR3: CASSLAHFRQGEKDIQYF; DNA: TGTGCCAGCAGCTTGGCCCACTTCAGACAGGGTGAGAAGGACATTCAGTACTTC
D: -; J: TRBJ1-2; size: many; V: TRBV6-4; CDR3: CASSDSYRAPLGYTF; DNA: TGTGCCAGCAGTGACTCCTACAGGGCCCCGTTGGGCTACACCTTC
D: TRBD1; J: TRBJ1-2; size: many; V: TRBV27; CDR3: CASGQGYGYTF; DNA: TGTGCCAGCGGACAGGGCTATGGCTACACCTTC
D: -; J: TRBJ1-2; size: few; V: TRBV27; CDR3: CASARTASYGYTF; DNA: TGTGCCAGCGCACGGACAGCGAGCTATGGCTACACCTTC
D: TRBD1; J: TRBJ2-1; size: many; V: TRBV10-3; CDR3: CAISGTGDDLLPYNEQFF; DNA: TGTGCCATCAGTGGAACAGGGGACGACTTACTACCCTACAATGAGCAGTTCTTC
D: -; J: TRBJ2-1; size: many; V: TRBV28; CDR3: CASSRTGLDEQFF; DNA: TGTGCCAGCAGTAGGACGGGCCTCGATGAGCAGTTCTTC
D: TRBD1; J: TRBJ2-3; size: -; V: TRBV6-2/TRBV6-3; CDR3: CASSGDRDPDTQYF; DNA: TGTGCCAGCAGTGGGGACAGGGACCCAGATACGCAGTATTTT
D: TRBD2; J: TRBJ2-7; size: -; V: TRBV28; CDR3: CASRPIAGSNEQYF; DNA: TGTGCTAGCCGCCCAATAGCGGGGTCCAACGAGCAGTACTTC
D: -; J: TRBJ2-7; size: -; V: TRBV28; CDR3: CASSPGTSPYEQYF; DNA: TGTGCCAGCAGTCCCGGGACTTCACCCTACGAGCAGTACTTC
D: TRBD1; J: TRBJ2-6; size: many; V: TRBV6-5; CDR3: CASRSGQGGSGANVLTF; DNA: TGTGCCAGCAGGTCCGGACAGGGCGGCTCTGGGGCCAACGTCCTGACTTTC
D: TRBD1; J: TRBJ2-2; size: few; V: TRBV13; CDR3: CASSLRQGNTGELFF; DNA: TGTGCCAGCAGCTTGCGACAGGGCAACACCGGGGAGCTGTTTTTT
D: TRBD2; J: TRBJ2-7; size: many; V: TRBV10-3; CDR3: CAIMSGGPGEQYF; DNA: TGTGCCATCATGTCGGGAGGGCCAGGCGAGCAGTACTTC
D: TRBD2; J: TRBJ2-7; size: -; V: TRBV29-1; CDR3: CSVSGRYSYEQYF; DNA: TGCAGCGTCAGCGGGAGGTACTCCTACGAGCAGTACTTC
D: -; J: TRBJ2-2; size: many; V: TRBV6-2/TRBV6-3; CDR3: CASSYGGGAGGELFF; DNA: TGTGCCAGCAGTTACGGCGGAGGGGCGGGCGGGGAGCTGTTTTTT
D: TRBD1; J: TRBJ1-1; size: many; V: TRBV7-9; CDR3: CASSYATGGARGEAFF; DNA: TGTGCCAGCAGCTATGCGACAGGGGGCGCGAGGGGTGAAGCTTTCTTT